One and the same sample provided the 22 T cell receptor beta chains below, sequenced in a study of early stage breast cancer tumors (dated by TCRdb to about 2017). Library construction relied on the immunoSEQ multiplex PCR assay. Entries here come from immuneACCESS through TCRdb and include only in-frame sequences with V and J called. Some clones fail to appear in such tables; in the studies checked, an unresolved V gene covers under half of the shortfall, and the cause of the remainder is unknown. The sample table holds about 38,000 clones, of which 74% were seen once. Roughly 7% of the sample is taken by the ten largest. The material sequenced was blood. The receptors here all came from a person aged 55 to 70 with breast cancer.

This chain uses TRBV30 with TRBJ2-1; no definite D call. Germline CDR1 GTSNPN, CDR2 SVGIG (reference sequence). The V gene lost 2 bases and the J gene lost 0 bases, with 8 bases spanning the gap. The CDR3 length is 14 residues. Here the CDR3 DNA reads TGTGCCTGGAGTTCCTCCCGCTCCTACAATGAGCAGTTCTTC. It encodes CAWSSSRSYNEQFF.

This chain joins TRBV4-2 and TRBJ2-2, with 12 bases that match TRBD2. Germline trimming cut 4 bases from V and 10 bases from J; bases unmatched to any gene: 10. Germline CDR1 LGHNA, CDR2 YNFKEQ. CDR3 length: 16 residues. Here the CDR3 reads CASSPTMTSGRPELFF. Written as DNA, the CDR3 is TGTGCCAGCAGCCCTACTATGACTAGCGGGAGACCGGAGCTGTTTTTT.

The chain carries TRBV9 and TRBJ2-1; the match to TRBD2 covers 7 bases. The trim removed 3 bases at V and 4 bases at J, leaving 7 bases unmatched. Germline CDR1 is SGDLS and CDR2 is YYNGEE. This CDR3 comprises 15 residues. Here the CDR3 DNA reads TGTGCCAGCAGCGGACTCGGGACTACATACAATGAGCAGTTCTTC. Its protein product is CASSGLGTTYNEQFF. Full variable domain (remainder filled in from reference TRBV9 and TRBJ2-1): DSGVTQTPKHLITATGQRVTLRCSPRSGDLSVYWYQQSLDQGLQFLIQYYNGEERAKGNILERFSAQQFPDLHSELNLSSLELGDSALYFCASSGLGTTYNEQFFGPGTRLTVL.

This clone turned up a few times. The V and J genes are TRBV6-1 and TRBJ2-7; D is possibly TRBD1 (8 bases). Germline assignment: CDR1 MNHNS and CDR2 SASEGT. The CDR3 has 12 residues. The ends were cut back, 8 bases at V and 5 bases at J, with 13 bases in the middle. The CDR3 DNA is TGTGCCAGCCAACAGGGGGGGCACGAGCAGTACTTC. It yields the protein CASQQGGHEQYF.

The chain is built from TRBV9 and TRBJ2-2, with D unresolved. Germline V lookup: CDR1 SGDLS, CDR2 YYNGEE. V lost 0 bases, J lost 7 bases, and 7 bases lay in between. The CDR3 runs to 13 residues. The CDR3 sequence is CASSVGAGGELFF. The CDR3, as DNA: TGTGCCAGCAGCGTAGGGGCTGGCGGGGAGCTGTTTTTT.

This chain joins TRBV9 and TRBJ2-5, with 7 nucleotides matching TRBD2. CDR1 and CDR2 (germline): SGDLS, YYNGEE. The CDR3 extends over 14 amino acids. The junction had 8 bases not matched to a gene; V was cut back by 4 bases and J by 5 bases. This CDR3 reads CASSNYGGSETQYF. The CDR3 DNA reads as TGTGCCAGCAGCAACTACGGGGGGTCGGAGACCCAGTACTTC.

The rearrangement joins TRBV11-2 to TRBJ1-1, with unresolved D. The germline V gene has CDR1 SGHAT and CDR2 FQNNGV. This CDR3 contains 12 residues. Trimming pared 1 base from V and 8 bases from J, leaving 8 bases between. The CDR3, as DNA: TGTGCCAGCAGCTTAGGGGAGTTAGAAGCTTTCTTT. Its translation: CASSLGELEAFF.

A single count supports this clone. The J gene is TRBJ1-2, the V gene TRBV19; unclear D gene. V lost 3 bases and J lost 4, with 9 bases in between. The CDR3 is 13 amino acids. Germline V lookup: CDR1 LNHDA, CDR2 SQIVND (reference sequence). CDR3 DNA sequence: TGTGCCAGTAGTATTGAGGAAGGCTATGGCTACACCTTC. Encoded protein: CASSIEEGYGYTF.

The chain combines TRBV5-1 with TRBJ2-3, with TRBD1 matching 9 bases. Losses at the gene ends were 2 bases for V and 2 bases for J; bases not matched to a gene: 12. Germline-derived CDR1 and CDR2 are SGHRS and YFSETQ. The CDR3 runs 18 residues. This chain's CDR3 is CASSFGPRQGGSTDTQYF. The CDR3 DNA reads as TGCGCCAGCAGCTTTGGACCCCGACAGGGGGGTTCCACAGATACGCAGTATTTT.

This clone was counted a single time. The chain is built from TRBV7-8 and TRBJ2-3; 9 bases align to TRBD1. Germline V gene sequence: CDR1 SGHVS, CDR2 FQNEAQ. Germline trimming cut 6 bases from V and 5 bases from J; bases unmatched to any gene: 12. This CDR3 region has 16 residues. As DNA, the CDR3 is TGTGCCAGCAGACGACTTCCGGGACAGGGCTTAGATACGCAGTATTTT. Its translation is CASRRLPGQGLDTQYF.

The chain has TRBV20-1 and TRBJ2-1; no reliable D call. CDR3 length: 11 amino acids. Germline CDR1 and CDR2: DFQATT and SNEGSKA (reference sequence). V lost 8 bases and J 4 bases, leaving 9 bases between the germline ends. Here the CDR3 reads CSSEAYNEQFF. The CDR3 DNA reads TGCAGTTCAGAGGCGTACAATGAGCAGTTCTTC.

The J gene is TRBJ2-7, the V gene TRBV28, with 7 bases identical to TRBD2. V was pared by 5 bases and J by 0 bases, with 10 bases of the junction left unmatched. The CDR3 sequence is 16 residues long. CDR1 and CDR2 from the germline V gene are MDHEN and SYDVKM. The CDR3 DNA reads TGTGCCAGCAGTAGATATAGCGGGCTCAGCTCCTACGAGCAGTACTTC. It codes for CASSRYSGLSSYEQYF.

This clone was observed a handful of times. V usage is TRBV15 and J usage is TRBJ1-4, with D possibly TRBD1 on 6 matching bases. CDR3 length: 15 residues. Germline V gene data show CDR1 as LNHNV and CDR2 as YYDKDF (reference sequence). The V and J ends lost 3 bases and 2 bases respectively, with 10 bases between them. The CDR3 protein is CATSSTGATNEKLFF. The CDR3 DNA reads TGTGCCACCAGCAGCACGGGGGCCACTAATGAAAAACTGTTTTTT.

This CDR3 is CASSRRSYEQYF. The CDR3 bases are TGTGCCAGCAGCCGACGGTCCTACGAGCAGTACTTC. The V call is TRBV28, the J call TRBJ2-7; D gene ambiguous. V was clipped by 6 bases and J by 1 base, with 7 bases between them. The CDR3 covers 12 residues. CDR1 MDHEN and CDR2 SYDVKM come from the germline V gene.

The chain is built from TRBV9 and TRBJ2-1; 8 nucleotides align to TRBD1. Per the germline V gene, CDR1 is SGDLS and CDR2 is YYNGEE. The length of the CDR3 is 14 residues. J lost 6 bases, V lost 4 bases, and 6 bases had no gene match. The CDR3: CASSTRTGFNEQFF. CDR3 DNA: TGTGCCAGCAGCACCCGGACAGGGTTCAATGAGCAGTTCTTC.

This clone has just a few counts. This sequence joins TRBV10-3 and TRBJ1-1; D uncertain. V lost 10 bases and J 2 bases, leaving 8 bases between the germline ends. Germline loops: CDR1 ENHRY, CDR2 SYGVKD. This CDR3 spans 11 amino acids. CDR3 in DNA: TGTGCCACCATGAGAAACACTGAAGCTTTCTTT. Amino acids: CATMRNTEAFF.

This sequence joins TRBV6-6 and TRBJ1-4; no clear D. Germline V gives CDR1 MNHNY, CDR2 SVGAGI (reference sequence). The CDR3 has 14 residues. Trimming pared 1 base from V and 4 bases from J, leaving 7 bases between. This chain's CDR3 is CASSYYTVNEKLFF. The CDR3 bases are TGTGCCAGCAGTTACTATACAGTTAATGAAAAACTGTTTTTT.

The V gene is TRBV27, the J gene TRBJ2-3; 10 nucleotides agree with TRBD2. The CDR3 length is 14 residues. Germline values: CDR1 MNHEY, CDR2 SMNVEV (reference sequence). J was trimmed by 4 bases and V by 6 bases; bases with no gene match: 4. The DNA of the CDR3 is TGTGCCAGCAGGCGGACTAGCGGCGCAGATACGCAGTATTTT. Protein: CASRRTSGADTQYF.

J is TRBJ2-2 and V is TRBV6-5; a weak D match, TRBD2 (5 bases). CDR1 MNHEY and CDR2 SVGAGI come from the germline V gene. Trimming shortened V by 6 bases and J by 3 bases, and 11 bases separated the two germline ends. This CDR3 is 14 amino acids long. In DNA form, the CDR3 reads TGTGCCAGCAGGGCCAGGACTCACACCGGGGAGCTGTTTTTT. It translates to CASRARTHTGELFF.

The rearrangement links TRBV11-3 to TRBJ1-5; D remains unclear. The V gene's germline CDR1 is SGHNT and CDR2 YENEEA. The CDR3 has 17 amino acids. V was shortened by 5 bases and J by 7 bases, with 24 bases between the two germline ends. The CDR3 spells CASSLTYPRLTEQPQHF. The DNA for the CDR3 is TGTGCCAGCAGCCTAACCTACCCTCGGCTGACGGAACAGCCCCAGCATTTT.

The chain is built from TRBV27 and TRBJ2-7; D unresolved. CDR3 size: 13 residues. Germline V gene data show CDR1 as MNHEY and CDR2 as SMNVEV (reference sequence). V was clipped by 5 bases and J by 3 bases, with 11 bases between them. CDR3 residues: CASSRYSSYEQYF. The CDR3 region has the DNA TGTGCCAGCAGTAGATACAGCAGCTACGAGCAGTACTTC.

This CDR3 reads CASSTTLRSPRGYSNQPQHF. Written as DNA, the CDR3 is TGTGCCAGCAGCACTACACTCCGGAGCCCGAGGGGATATAGCAATCAGCCCCAGCATTTT. The chain employs TRBV7-3 and TRBJ1-5; D may be TRBD1 (5 bases). Germline CDR1 and CDR2: SGHTA and FQGTGA. V was cut by 5 bases and J by 0 bases, with 26 bases left in between. CDR3 length: 20 residues.